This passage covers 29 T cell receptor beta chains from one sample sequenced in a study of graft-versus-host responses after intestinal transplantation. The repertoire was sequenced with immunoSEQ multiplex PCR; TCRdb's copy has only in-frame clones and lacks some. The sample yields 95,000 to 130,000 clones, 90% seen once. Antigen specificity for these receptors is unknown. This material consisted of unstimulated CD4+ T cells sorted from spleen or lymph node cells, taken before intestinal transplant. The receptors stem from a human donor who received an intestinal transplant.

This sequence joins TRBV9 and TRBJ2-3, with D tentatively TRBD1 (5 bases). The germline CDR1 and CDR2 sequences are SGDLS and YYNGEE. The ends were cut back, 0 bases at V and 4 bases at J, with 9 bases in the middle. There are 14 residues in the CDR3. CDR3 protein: CASSVGGASDTQYF. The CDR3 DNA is TGTGCCAGCAGCGTAGGGGGCGCATCAGATACGCAGTATTTT.

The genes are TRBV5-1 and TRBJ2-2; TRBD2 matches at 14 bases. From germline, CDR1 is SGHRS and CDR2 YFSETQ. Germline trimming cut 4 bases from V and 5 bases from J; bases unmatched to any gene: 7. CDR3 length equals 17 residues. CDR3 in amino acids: CASSPGTSGSWTGELFF. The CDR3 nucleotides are TGCGCCAGCAGCCCAGGGACTAGCGGGAGTTGGACCGGGGAGCTGTTTTTT.

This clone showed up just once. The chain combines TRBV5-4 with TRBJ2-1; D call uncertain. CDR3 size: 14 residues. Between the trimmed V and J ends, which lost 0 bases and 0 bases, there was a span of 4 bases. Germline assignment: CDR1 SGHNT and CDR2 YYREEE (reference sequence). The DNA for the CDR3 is TGTGCCAGCAGCTTGGGGCACTCCTACAATGAGCAGTTCTTC. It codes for CASSLGHSYNEQFF.

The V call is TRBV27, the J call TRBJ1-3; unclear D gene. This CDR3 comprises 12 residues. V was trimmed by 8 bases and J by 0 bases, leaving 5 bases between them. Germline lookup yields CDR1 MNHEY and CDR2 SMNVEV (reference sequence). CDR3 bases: TGTGCCAGCGACATCTCTGGAAACACCATATATTTT. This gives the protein CASDISGNTIYF.

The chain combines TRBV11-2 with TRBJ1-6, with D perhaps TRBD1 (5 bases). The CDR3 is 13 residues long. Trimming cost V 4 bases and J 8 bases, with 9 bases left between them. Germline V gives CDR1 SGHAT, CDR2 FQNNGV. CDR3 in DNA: TGTGCCAGCAGCTCCCTCAGGGATTCACCCCTCCACTTT. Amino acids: CASSSLRDSPLHF.

The CDR3 reads CASSGLAGAPPTDTQYF. The CDR3, as DNA: TGTGCCAGCAGTGGACTAGCGGGGGCCCCTCCCACAGATACGCAGTATTTT. This chain joins TRBV6-1 and TRBJ2-3; TRBD2 matches at 12 bases. Germline CDR1 reads MNHNS; CDR2 reads SASEGT. The CDR3 totals 17 residues. V was clipped by 4 bases and J by 2 bases; unmatched bases: 7.

CDR3 nucleotides: TGTGCCAGTAGTCCACCTCGGACAGGGCCCGACGGACGTGAAGCTTTCTTT. Encoded protein: CASSPPRTGPDGREAFF. The chain uses TRBV19 and TRBJ1-1; TRBD1 matches at 8 bases. J was trimmed by 7 bases and V by 5 bases; bases with no gene match: 18. This CDR3 has 17 residues. Germline lookup yields CDR1 LNHDA and CDR2 SQIVND (reference sequence).

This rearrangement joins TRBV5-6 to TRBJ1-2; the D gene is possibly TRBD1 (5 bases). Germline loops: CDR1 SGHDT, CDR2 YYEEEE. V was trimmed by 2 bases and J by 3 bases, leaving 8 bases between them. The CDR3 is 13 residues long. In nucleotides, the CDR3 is TGTGCCAGCAGCTTAACAGGCTACTATGGCTACACCTTC. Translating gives CASSLTGYYGYTF.

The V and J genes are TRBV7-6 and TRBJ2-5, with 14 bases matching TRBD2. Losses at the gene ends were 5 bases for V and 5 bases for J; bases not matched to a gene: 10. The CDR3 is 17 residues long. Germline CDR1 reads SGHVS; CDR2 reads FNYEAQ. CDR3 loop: CASSARLAGGKGETQYF. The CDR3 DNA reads TGTGCCAGCAGCGCCAGACTAGCGGGAGGGAAGGGTGAGACCCAGTACTTC.

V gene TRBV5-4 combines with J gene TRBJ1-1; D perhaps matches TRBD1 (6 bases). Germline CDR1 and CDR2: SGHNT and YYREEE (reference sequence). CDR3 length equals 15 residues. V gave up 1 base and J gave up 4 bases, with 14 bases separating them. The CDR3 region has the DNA TGTGCCAGCAGCTTGTTTGGGGGAGGGGGCACTGAAGCTTTCTTT. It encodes CASSLFGGGGTEAFF. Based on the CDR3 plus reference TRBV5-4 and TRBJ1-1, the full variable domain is ETGVTQSPTHLIKTRGQQVTLRCSSQSGHNTVSWYQQALGQGPQFIFQYYREEENGRGNFPPRFSGLQFPNYSSELNVNALELDDSALYLCASSLFGGGGTEAFFGQGTRLTVV.

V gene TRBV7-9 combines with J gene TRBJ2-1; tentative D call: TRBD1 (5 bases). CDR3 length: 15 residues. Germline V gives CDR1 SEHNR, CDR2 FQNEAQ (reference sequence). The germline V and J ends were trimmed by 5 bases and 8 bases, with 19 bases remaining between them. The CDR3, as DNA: TGTGCCAGCAGCCCCCGACAAGGGTGGGGCGATGAGCAGTTCTTC. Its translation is CASSPRQGWGDEQFF. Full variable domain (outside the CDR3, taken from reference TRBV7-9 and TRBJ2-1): DTGVSQNPRHKITKRGQNVTFRCDPISEHNRLYWYRQTLGQGPEFLTYFQNEAQLEKSRLLSDRFSAERPKGSFSTLEIQRTEQGDSAMYLCASSPRQGWGDEQFFGPGTRLTVL.

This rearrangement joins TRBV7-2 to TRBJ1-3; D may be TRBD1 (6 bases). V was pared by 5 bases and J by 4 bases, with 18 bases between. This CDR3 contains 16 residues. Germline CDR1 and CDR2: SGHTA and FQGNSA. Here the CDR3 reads CASSLLLTGLGNTIYF. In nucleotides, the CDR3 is TGTGCCAGCAGCCTACTCCTCACAGGGTTAGGAAACACCATATATTTT. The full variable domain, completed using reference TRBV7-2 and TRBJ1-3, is GAGVSQSPSNKVTEKGKDVELRCDPISGHTALYWYRQSLGQGLEFLIYFQGNSAPDKSGLPSDRFSAERTGGSVSTLTIQRTQQEDSAVYLCASSLLLTGLGNTIYFGEGSWLTVV.

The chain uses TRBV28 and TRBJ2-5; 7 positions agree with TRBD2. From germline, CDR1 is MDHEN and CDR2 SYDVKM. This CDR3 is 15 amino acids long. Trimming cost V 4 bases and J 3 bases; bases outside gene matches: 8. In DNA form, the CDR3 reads TGTGCCAGCAGTTCCGCGGGAGTAAAAGAAGAGACCCAGTACTTC. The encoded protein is CASSSAGVKEETQYF. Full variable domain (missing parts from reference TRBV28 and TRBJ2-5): DVKVTQSSRYLVKRTGEKVFLECVQDMDHENMFWYRQDPGLGLRLIYFSYDVKMKEKGDIPEGYSVSREKKERFSLILESASTNQTSMYLCASSSAGVKEETQYFGPGTRLLVL.

The CDR3: CAISEFDRGTNTEAFF. The CDR3 DNA reads as TGTGCCATCAGTGAGTTCGACAGGGGGACGAACACTGAAGCTTTCTTT. This rearrangement joins TRBV10-3 to TRBJ1-1; 9 bases are a match to TRBD1. Trimming cost V 1 base and J 1 base; bases outside gene matches: 4. Germline V lookup: CDR1 ENHRY, CDR2 SYGVKD. The CDR3 runs to 16 residues.

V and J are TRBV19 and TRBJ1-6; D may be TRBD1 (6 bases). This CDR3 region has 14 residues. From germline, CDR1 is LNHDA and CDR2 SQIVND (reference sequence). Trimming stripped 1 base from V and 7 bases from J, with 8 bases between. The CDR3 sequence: CASSIGTENSPLHF. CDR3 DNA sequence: TGTGCCAGTAGTATAGGGACAGAGAATTCACCCCTCCACTTT. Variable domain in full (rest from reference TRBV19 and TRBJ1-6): DGGITQSPKYLFRKEGQNVTLSCEQNLNHDAMYWYRQDPGQGLRLIYYSQIVNDFQKGDIAEGYSVSREKKESFPLTVTSAQKNPTAFYLCASSIGTENSPLHFGNGTRLTVT.

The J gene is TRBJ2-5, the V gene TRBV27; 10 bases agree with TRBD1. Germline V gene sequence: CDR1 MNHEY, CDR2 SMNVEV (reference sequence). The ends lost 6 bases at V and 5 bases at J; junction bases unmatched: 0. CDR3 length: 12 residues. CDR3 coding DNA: TGTGCCAGCAGGGGACAGGGGGAGACCCAGTACTTC. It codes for CASRGQGETQYF.

The CDR3 nucleotides are TGTGCCAGCAGCTTGGACTATGCTCCCTACGAGCAGTACTTC. Amino acids: CASSLDYAPYEQYF. The chain has TRBV5-5 and TRBJ2-7; D gene uncertain. V lost 0 bases to trimming and J lost 2 bases, with 9 bases between them. The germline gives CDR1 SGHKS, CDR2 YYEKEE (reference sequence). The CDR3 length is 14 residues.

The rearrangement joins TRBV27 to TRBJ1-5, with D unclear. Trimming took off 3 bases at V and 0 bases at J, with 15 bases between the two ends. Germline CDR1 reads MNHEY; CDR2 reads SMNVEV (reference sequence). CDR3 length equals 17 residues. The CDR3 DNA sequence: TGTGCCAGCAGTTTTCGGAGGGAGCCTTATAGCAATCAGCCCCAGCATTTT. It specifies CASSFRREPYSNQPQHF.

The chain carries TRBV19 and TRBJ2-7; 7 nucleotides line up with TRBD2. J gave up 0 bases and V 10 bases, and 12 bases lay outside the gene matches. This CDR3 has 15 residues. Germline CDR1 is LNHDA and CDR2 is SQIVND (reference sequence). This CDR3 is CATREADLLSYEQYF. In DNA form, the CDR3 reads TGTGCCACCCGGGAGGCCGACCTTCTCTCCTACGAGCAGTACTTC.

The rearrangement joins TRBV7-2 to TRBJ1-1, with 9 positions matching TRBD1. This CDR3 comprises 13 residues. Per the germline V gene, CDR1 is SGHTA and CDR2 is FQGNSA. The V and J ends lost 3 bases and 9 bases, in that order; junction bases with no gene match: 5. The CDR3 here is CASSLTGQGQAFF. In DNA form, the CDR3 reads TGTGCCAGCAGCTTGACGGGACAGGGACAAGCTTTCTTT.

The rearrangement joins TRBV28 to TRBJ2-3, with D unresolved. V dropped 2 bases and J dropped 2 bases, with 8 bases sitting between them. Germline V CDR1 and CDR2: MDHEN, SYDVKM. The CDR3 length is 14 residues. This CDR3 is CASSLGPPTDTQYF. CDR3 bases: TGTGCCAGCAGTTTAGGGCCACCCACAGATACGCAGTATTTT. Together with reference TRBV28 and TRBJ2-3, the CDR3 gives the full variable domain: DVKVTQSSRYLVKRTGEKVFLECVQDMDHENMFWYRQDPGLGLRLIYFSYDVKMKEKGDIPEGYSVSREKKERFSLILESASTNQTSMYLCASSLGPPTDTQYFGPGTRLTVL.

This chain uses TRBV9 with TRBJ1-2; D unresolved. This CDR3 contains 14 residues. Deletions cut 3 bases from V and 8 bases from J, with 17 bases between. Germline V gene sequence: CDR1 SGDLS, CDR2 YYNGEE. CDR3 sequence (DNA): TGTGCCAGCAGCGCAAATGGAGTCTTAGGCGGCTACACCTTC. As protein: CASSANGVLGGYTF.

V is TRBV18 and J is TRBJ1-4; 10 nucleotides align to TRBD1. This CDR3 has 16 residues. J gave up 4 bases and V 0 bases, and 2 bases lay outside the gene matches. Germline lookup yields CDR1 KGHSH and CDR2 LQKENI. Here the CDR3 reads CASSPPRTGGNEKLFF. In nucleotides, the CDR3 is TGTGCCAGCTCACCACCGAGGACAGGGGGTAATGAAAAACTGTTTTTT. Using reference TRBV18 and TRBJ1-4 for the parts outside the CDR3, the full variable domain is NAGVMQNPRHLVRRRGQEARLRCSPMKGHSHVYWYRQLPEEGLKFMVYLQKENIIDESGMPKERFSAEFPKEGPSILRIQQVVRGDSAAYFCASSPPRTGGNEKLFFGSGTQLSVL.

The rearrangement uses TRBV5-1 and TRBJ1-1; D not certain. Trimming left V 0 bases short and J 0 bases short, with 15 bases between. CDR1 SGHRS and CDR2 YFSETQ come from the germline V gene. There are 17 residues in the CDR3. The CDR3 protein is CASSLGELRWMNTEAFF. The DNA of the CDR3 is TGCGCCAGCAGCTTGGGGGAGTTGCGGTGGATGAACACTGAAGCTTTCTTT.

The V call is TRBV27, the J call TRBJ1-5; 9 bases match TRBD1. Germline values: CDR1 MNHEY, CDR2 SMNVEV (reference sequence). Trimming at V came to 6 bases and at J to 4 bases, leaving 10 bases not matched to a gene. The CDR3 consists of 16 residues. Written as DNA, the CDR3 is TGTGCCAGCAGCCGTTTGGACAGGGGACGGAATCAGCCCCAGCATTTT. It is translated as CASSRLDRGRNQPQHF.

The CDR3 loop reads CAISGTGEGETQYF. CDR3 nucleotides: TGTGCCATCAGTGGGACAGGGGAAGGGGAGACCCAGTACTTC. The chain is built from TRBV10-3 and TRBJ2-5; 9 positions match TRBD1. Germline V CDR1 and CDR2: ENHRY, SYGVKD. The ends lost 4 bases at V and 5 bases at J; junction bases unmatched: 5. This CDR3 comprises 14 residues.

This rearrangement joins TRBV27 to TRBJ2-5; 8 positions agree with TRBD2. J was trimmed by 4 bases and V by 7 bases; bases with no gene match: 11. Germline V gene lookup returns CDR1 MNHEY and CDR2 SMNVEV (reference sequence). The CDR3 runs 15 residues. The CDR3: CASTPGGLAGETQYF. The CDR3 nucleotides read TGTGCCAGCACCCCGGGTGGGCTAGCGGGAGAGACCCAGTACTTC.

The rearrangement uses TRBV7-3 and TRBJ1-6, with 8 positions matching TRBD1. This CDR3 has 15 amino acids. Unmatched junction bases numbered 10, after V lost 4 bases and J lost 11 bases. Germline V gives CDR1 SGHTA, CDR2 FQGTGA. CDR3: CASSSGQGRSPPLHF. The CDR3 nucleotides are TGTGCCAGCAGCTCAGGACAGGGACGTAGTCCACCCCTCCACTTT.

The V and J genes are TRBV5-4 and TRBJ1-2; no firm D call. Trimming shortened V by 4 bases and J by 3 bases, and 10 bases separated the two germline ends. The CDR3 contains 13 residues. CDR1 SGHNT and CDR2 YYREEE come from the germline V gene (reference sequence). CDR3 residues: CASSPPADYGYTF. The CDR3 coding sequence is TGTGCCAGCAGCCCGCCTGCGGACTATGGCTACACCTTC.